The 21 T cell receptor beta chains below were found in one sample sequenced in a study of blood T cell repertoires in COVID-19. TCRdb keeps only in-frame clones here, not all; method: immunoSEQ multiplex PCR. This sample has some 210,000 clones; roughly 77% occur once, and the top ten carry about 9.3%. The material sequenced was PBMCs or T cells enriched from blood (not recorded which). The source of these receptors is a man aged 40-55 years who had recovered from COVID-19.

Written as DNA, the CDR3 is TGTGCCAGCAGTTTAATTTTAGGACAAGCAGTCAACGAGCAGTACTTC. Amino acid sequence: CASSLILGQAVNEQYF. The V gene is TRBV27, the J gene TRBJ2-7; tentative D call: TRBD1 (5 bases). Germline V gene data show CDR1 as MNHEY and CDR2 as SMNVEV (reference sequence). Deletions cut 2 bases from V and 5 bases from J, with 19 bases between. This CDR3 is 16 amino acids long.

The rearrangement joins TRBV9 to TRBJ2-2; weak D call: TRBD2 (5 bases). V was trimmed by 0 bases and J by 5 bases, leaving 11 bases between them. The CDR3 loop spans 15 amino acids. The germline V gene encodes CDR1 SGDLS and CDR2 YYNGEE. The CDR3 loop is CASSVDRGRTGELFF. The CDR3 DNA is TGTGCCAGCAGCGTAGACAGAGGGCGGACCGGGGAGCTGTTTTTT.

The chain couples TRBV27 to TRBJ2-7; 7 nucleotides match TRBD1. J lost 6 bases, V lost 5 bases, and 19 bases had no gene match. The germline V gene has CDR1 MNHEY and CDR2 SMNVEV (reference sequence). The CDR3 is 17 amino acids. CDR3 sequence: CASSTLFGDRESLEQYF. CDR3 coding DNA: TGTGCCAGCAGTACCTTGTTTGGCGACAGGGAATCGCTCGAGCAGTACTTC.

The chain uses TRBV6-2 or TRBV6-3 and TRBJ2-7; D might be TRBD1 (6 bases). V gave up 2 bases and J gave up 2 bases, with 13 bases separating them. The CDR3 is 15 residues long. CDR1 is MNHEY and CDR2 is SVGEGT in the germline V gene. The CDR3 here is CASSYGSGHPYEQYF. For the CDR3, the DNA is TGTGCCAGCAGTTACGGTTCGGGACACCCCTACGAGCAGTACTTC.

This clone was seen once. The chain recombines TRBV3-1 (or the pseudogene TRBV3-2) with TRBJ1-5, with TRBD1 matching 7 bases. Unmatched junction bases numbered 2, after V lost 5 bases and J lost 1 base. Per the germline V gene, CDR1 is LGHDT and CDR2 is YNNKEL (reference sequence). This CDR3 has 14 residues. CDR3 in DNA: TGTGCCAGCAGCATGGGACAGAGCAATCAGCCCCAGCATTTT. Translating gives CASSMGQSNQPQHF.

In its sample, this clone was seen many times. The chain couples TRBV30 to TRBJ1-2, with 12 bases matching TRBD1. V shed 3 bases, J shed 8 bases, and the junction held 10 bases outside the gene matches. Germline V gene lookup returns CDR1 GTSNPN and CDR2 SVGIG (reference sequence). The CDR3 is made up of 15 amino acids. CDR3 in DNA: TGTGCCTGGAGCTCGGGACAGGGGGCCCGGAGGGGCTACACCTTC. Its protein is CAWSSGQGARRGYTF.

The chain recombines TRBV12-3 or TRBV12-4 with TRBJ1-1, with D unclear. This CDR3 contains 13 residues. Trimming took off 8 bases at V and 4 bases at J, with 14 bases between the two ends. The DNA of the CDR3 is TGTGCCAGCCATCCGGGATTGGCCACTGAAGCTTTCTTT. It encodes CASHPGLATEAFF.

The V and J genes are TRBV14 and TRBJ2-1, with D maybe TRBD2 (8 bases). The V and J ends lost 1 base and 7 bases respectively, with 23 bases between them. Per the germline V gene, CDR1 is SGHDN and CDR2 is FVKESK. The CDR3 contains 18 residues. CDR3 sequence: CASSQVPFGTRGLNEQFF. The CDR3 DNA reads TGTGCCAGCAGCCAAGTACCTTTCGGGACTAGGGGGCTTAATGAGCAGTTCTTC.

This clone was counted a few times. The rearrangement uses TRBV29-1 and TRBJ1-1, with D perhaps TRBD1 (6 bases). CDR3 length: 12 amino acids. Per germline, CDR1 SQVTM and CDR2 ANQGSEA. V gave up 7 bases and J gave up 10 bases, with 19 bases separating them. CDR3 sequence (DNA): TGCAGCGGCCTAACAGGGAGTAGTGGAGCTTTCTTT. Translating gives CSGLTGSSGAFF. The variable domain in full, completed from reference TRBV29-1 and TRBJ1-1, reads SAVISQKPSRDICQRGTSLTIQCQVDSQVTMMFWYRQQPGQSLTLIATANQGSEATYESGFVIDKFPISRPNLTFSTLTVSNMSPEDSSIYLCSGLTGSSGAFFGQGTRLTVV.

The chain carries TRBV5-6 and TRBJ2-7, with D perhaps matching TRBD1 (6 bases). Germline V lookup: CDR1 SGHDT, CDR2 YYEEEE. V dropped 4 bases and J dropped 1 base, with 18 bases sitting between them. The CDR3 runs 16 residues. CDR3 loop: CASSREGGPRSYEQYF. DNA for the CDR3: TGTGCCAGCAGCCGTGAAGGGGGACCCCGTTCCTACGAGCAGTACTTC.

The chain carries TRBV3-1 (or the pseudogene TRBV3-2) and TRBJ2-3; the D is unclear. Germline-derived CDR1 and CDR2 are LGHDT and YNNKEL (reference sequence). V lost 2 bases, J lost 14 bases, and 20 bases lay in between. This CDR3 contains 14 residues. CDR3 loop: CASSQSTPSKPPYF. CDR3 coding DNA: TGTGCCAGCAGCCAATCGACCCCTAGTAAGCCCCCGTATTTT.

In DNA, the CDR3 is TGTGCTAGTGGTTCCCTACAGGGGAAAGACGAGCAGTACTTC. Protein sequence: CASGSLQGKDEQYF. The rearrangement joins TRBV12-5 to TRBJ2-7, with 7 positions matching TRBD1. Per the germline V gene, CDR1 is LGHNT and CDR2 is FRNRAP. Losses at the gene ends were 4 bases for V and 5 bases for J; bases not matched to a gene: 8. The CDR3 length is 14 residues. Full variable domain (rest looked up from reference TRBV12-5 and TRBJ2-7): DARVTQTPRHKVTEMGQEVTMRCQPILGHNTVFWYRQTMMQGLELLAYFRNRAPLDDSGMPKDRFSAEMPDATLATLKIQPSEPRDSAVYFCASGSLQGKDEQYFGPGTRLTVT.

The chain combines TRBV9 with TRBJ1-2; 7 bases align to TRBD1. CDR1 and CDR2 (germline): SGDLS, YYNGEE. Trimming cost V 4 bases and J 6 bases; bases outside gene matches: 3. The CDR3 is 12 residues long. Here the CDR3 reads CASSSTGNGYTF. In DNA form, the CDR3 reads TGTGCCAGCAGCTCGACAGGGAATGGCTACACCTTC.

The chain uses TRBV6-1 and TRBJ1-4; D not certain. Between the trimmed V and J ends, which lost 2 bases and 0 bases, there was a span of 19 bases. The CDR3 totals 19 residues. Germline loops: CDR1 MNHNS, CDR2 SASEGT. Here the CDR3 reads CASSEIWGEVVATNEKLFF. DNA for the CDR3: TGTGCCAGCAGTGAAATTTGGGGAGAGGTGGTTGCAACTAATGAAAAACTGTTTTTT.

The rearrangement links TRBV18 to TRBJ1-2, with TRBD1 as a possible D gene (6 bases). Germline assignment: CDR1 KGHSH and CDR2 LQKENI. Trimming removed 3 bases at V and 2 bases at J, with 13 bases between. This CDR3 comprises 15 residues. CDR3 nucleotides: TGTGCCAGCTCACCTCGGGCAGGGGCAAACTATGGCTACACCTTC. Translating gives CASSPRAGANYGYTF. Full variable domain (outside the CDR3, taken from reference TRBV18 and TRBJ1-2): NAGVMQNPRHLVRRRGQEARLRCSPMKGHSHVYWYRQLPEEGLKFMVYLQKENIIDESGMPKERFSAEFPKEGPSILRIQQVVRGDSAAYFCASSPRAGANYGYTFGSGTRLTVV.

The gene calls are TRBV14 and TRBJ2-1; 7 positions match TRBD1. CDR3 length: 18 residues. Germline V gives CDR1 SGHDN, CDR2 FVKESK. V lost 4 bases and J lost 2; bases outside the gene matches: 14. CDR3 sequence reads: CASSPRTSRDSPYNEQFF. DNA for the CDR3: TGTGCCAGCAGCCCCCGGACGTCCCGGGACAGTCCCTACAATGAGCAGTTCTTC.

The V and J genes are TRBV3-1 (or the pseudogene TRBV3-2) and TRBJ2-7; 9 bases are shared with TRBD1. The length of the CDR3 is 14 residues. V shed 2 bases, J shed 7 bases, and the junction held 6 bases outside the gene matches. The V gene's germline CDR1 is LGHDT and CDR2 YNNKEL (reference sequence). The CDR3 here is CASSQMGQGGEQYF. As DNA, the CDR3 is TGTGCCAGCAGCCAAATGGGACAGGGTGGAGAGCAGTACTTC.

This clone was seen more than once but under ten times. V and J are TRBV5-1 and TRBJ2-2, with 9 bases aligning to TRBD1. This CDR3 has 14 residues. Per the germline V gene, CDR1 is SGHRS and CDR2 is YFSETQ. V dropped 5 bases and J dropped 3; count of bases not matched to a gene: 2. CDR3 residues: CASSWTGDTGELFF. CDR3 in DNA: TGCGCCAGCAGTTGGACAGGGGACACCGGGGAGCTGTTTTTT.

The chain combines TRBV24-1 with TRBJ2-3; D not certain. CDR3 length: 14 amino acids. Germline-derived CDR1 and CDR2 are KGHDR and SFDVKD. V was trimmed by 9 bases and J by 2 bases, leaving 14 bases between them. The CDR3 reads CATSSPAYTDTQYF. CDR3 in DNA: TGTGCCACCTCCTCCCCCGCCTACACAGATACGCAGTATTTT.

The chain combines TRBV19 with TRBJ2-1; the D gene is possibly TRBD2 (5 bases). Germline V CDR1 and CDR2: LNHDA, SQIVND (reference sequence). The CDR3 runs to 18 residues. The V end was cut by 4 bases, the J end by 1 base, with 20 bases between. CDR3 bases: TGTGCCAGTAGTAGTTCCGCTTTACGGGGAAGGTCCTACAATGAGCAGTTCTTC. Translated, it gives CASSSSALRGRSYNEQFF.

The rearrangement links TRBV11-2 to TRBJ1-3; 9 bases line up with TRBD1. From germline, CDR1 is SGHAT and CDR2 FQNNGV. The CDR3 is 16 residues long. Trimming cost V 2 bases and J 3 bases; bases outside gene matches: 5. The CDR3 DNA is TGTGCCAGCAGCTTAATGGGGGACAGGGTTGGAAACACCATATATTTT. Translating gives CASSLMGDRVGNTIYF.